This T cell receptor beta chain was captured in a study of neurological immune-mediated disorders. This clonotype was picked up many times. A read error may produce the germline difference seen at one junction end. TCRdb independently ran MiXCR on the 5' RACE reads; one entry per CDR3 protein. The sample contains about 65,000 distinct CDR3 sequences, more than 3.5% of which appear only once. The sample taken for sequencing was PBMCs. This sequence was found in a man aged 45 to 65 with multiple sclerosis.

The CDR3 is CATSDEKTGAFF. In nucleotides, the CDR3 is TGTGCCACCAGTGATGAGAAGACTGGAGCTTTCTTT. The chain couples TRBV24-1 to TRBJ1-1; D gene unclear. The CDR3 contains 12 residues. Per the germline V gene, CDR1 is KGHDR and CDR2 is SFDVKD.